This entry features one TCR beta chain sequence. Its antigen is still unknown. The CDR3 has 14 amino acids. Per germline, CDR1 GTSNPN and CDR2 SVGIG (reference sequence). V lost 2 bases and J lost 5; bases outside the gene matches: 2. This record comes from a study of cytomegalovirus exposure and HLA in healthy donors. Study-wide results and limits: CMV serostatus was the only immune exposure information that was available. In a later analysis, specific HLA alleles were associated with approximately 17,000 TCR beta sequences at a 0.05 false discovery rate. Of the V segments, some could not be distinguished, including TRBV6-2 and TRBV6-3, and were excluded.

Primers: 60 Vbeta forward and 13 Jbeta reverse. Study processing details: Later analysis identified some 80 million unique TCR beta chains, about 10 million shared. The protocol was immunoSEQ multiplex PCR, while the TCRdb copy is restricted to in-frame clones and leaves out a portion. Clone size and the V and J calls come from that table; the DNA yielded D and trimming. This table has approximately 180,000 clones, roughly 84% appearing once. Sequenced input: PBMCs. The chain has TRBV30 and TRBJ2-1; 11 bases match TRBD2. The sequence was collected from a girl in the first two years of life in good health and CMV-seronegative. The CDR3 DNA is TGTGCCTGGAGTCTAGCGGGAGGAAACAATGAGCAGTTCTTC. It is translated as CAWSLAGGNNEQFF.